This T cell receptor (beta chain) was observed in a study of blood T cell repertoires in COVID-19. Study-level information: Samples taken during acute and convalescent COVID-19 were collected in the United States, Italy and Spain. PBMCs, B-cell-depleted T cells, or T cells provided the cDNA or gDNA that made up the material.

Original analysis: Estimates of nucleated cell counts were drawn from the amplification of reference gene primers. Some clones are missing from TCRdb's copy, which holds only in-frame ones; the method was immunoSEQ multiplex PCR. The D gene and trimming were derived from the DNA, and the V and J assignments and clone size from that table. The sample has about 210,000 clones, roughly 85% seen once. This TCR was recovered from an elderly woman with acute or convalescent COVID-19. The sequencing sample was made of peripheral blood.

The CDR3 protein is CASSQDGGLGNQPQHF. CDR3 sequence (DNA): TGCGCCAGCAGCCAAGATGGGGGCCTGGGCAATCAGCCCCAGCATTTT. The chain has TRBV4-1 and TRBJ1-5; possibly TRBD1 for D (6 bases). Germline lookup yields CDR1 MGHRA and CDR2 YSYEKL. This CDR3 is built from 16 residues. The germline V and J ends were trimmed by 0 bases and 2 bases, with 11 bases remaining between them.